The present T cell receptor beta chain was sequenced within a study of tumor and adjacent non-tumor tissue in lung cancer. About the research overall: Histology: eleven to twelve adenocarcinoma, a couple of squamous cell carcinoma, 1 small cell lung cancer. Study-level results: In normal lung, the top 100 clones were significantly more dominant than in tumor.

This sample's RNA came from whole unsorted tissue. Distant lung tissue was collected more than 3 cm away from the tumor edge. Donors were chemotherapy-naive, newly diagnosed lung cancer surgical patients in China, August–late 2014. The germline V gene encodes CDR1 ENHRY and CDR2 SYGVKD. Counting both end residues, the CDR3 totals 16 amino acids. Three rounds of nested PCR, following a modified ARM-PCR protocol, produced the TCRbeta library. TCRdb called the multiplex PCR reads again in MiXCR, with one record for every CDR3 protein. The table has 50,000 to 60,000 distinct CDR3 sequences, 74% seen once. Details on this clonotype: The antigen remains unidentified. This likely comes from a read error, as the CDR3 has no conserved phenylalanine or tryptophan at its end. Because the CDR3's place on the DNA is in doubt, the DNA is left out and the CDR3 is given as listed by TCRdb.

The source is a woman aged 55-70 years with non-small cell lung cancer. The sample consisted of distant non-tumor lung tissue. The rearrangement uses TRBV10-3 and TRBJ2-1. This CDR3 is CAISEPAGCSYNEQSL.